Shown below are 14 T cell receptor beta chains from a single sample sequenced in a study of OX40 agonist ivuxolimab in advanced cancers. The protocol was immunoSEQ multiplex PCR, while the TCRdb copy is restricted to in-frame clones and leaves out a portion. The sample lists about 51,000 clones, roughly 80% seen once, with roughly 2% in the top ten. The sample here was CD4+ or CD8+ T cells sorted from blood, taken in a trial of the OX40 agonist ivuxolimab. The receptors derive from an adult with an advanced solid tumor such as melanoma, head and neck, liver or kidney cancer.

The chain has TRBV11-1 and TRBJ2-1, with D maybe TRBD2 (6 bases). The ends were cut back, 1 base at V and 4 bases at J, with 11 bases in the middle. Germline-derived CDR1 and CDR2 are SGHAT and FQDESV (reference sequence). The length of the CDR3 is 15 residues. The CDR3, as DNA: TGTGCCAGCAGCTTAGGAGCGGCGGGGTACAATGAGCAGTTCTTC. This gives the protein CASSLGAAGYNEQFF.

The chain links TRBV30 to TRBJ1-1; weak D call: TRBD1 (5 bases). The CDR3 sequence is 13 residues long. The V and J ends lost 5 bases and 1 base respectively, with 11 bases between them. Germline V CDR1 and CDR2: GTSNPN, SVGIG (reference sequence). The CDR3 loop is CAWGGRSNTEAFF. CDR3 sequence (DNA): TGTGCCTGGGGGGGACGGTCGAACACTGAAGCTTTCTTT.

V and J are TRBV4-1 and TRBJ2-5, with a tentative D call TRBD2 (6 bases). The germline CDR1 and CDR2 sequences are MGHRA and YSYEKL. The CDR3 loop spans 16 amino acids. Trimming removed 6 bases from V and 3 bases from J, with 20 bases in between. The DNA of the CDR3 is TGCGCCAGCAGTTACGGGCTAGCGTGGTTAGAAGAGACCCAGTACTTC. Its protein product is CASSYGLAWLEETQYF.

The CDR3 bases are TGTGCCAGCAGTACCTCTATTGTAGGGAACTATGGCTACACCTTC. Translating gives CASSTSIVGNYGYTF. The chain uses TRBV28 and TRBJ1-2; D is undetermined. V lost 5 bases and J 2 bases, leaving 15 bases between the germline ends. Germline V CDR1 and CDR2: MDHEN, SYDVKM. This CDR3 has 15 amino acids.

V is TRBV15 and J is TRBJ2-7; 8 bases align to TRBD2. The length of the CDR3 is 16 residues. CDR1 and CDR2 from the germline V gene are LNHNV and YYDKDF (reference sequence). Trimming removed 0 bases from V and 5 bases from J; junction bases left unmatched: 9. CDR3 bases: TGTGCCACCAGCAGAGATCGAGGAGCGGGAGTTCACGAGCAGTACTTC. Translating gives CATSRDRGAGVHEQYF.

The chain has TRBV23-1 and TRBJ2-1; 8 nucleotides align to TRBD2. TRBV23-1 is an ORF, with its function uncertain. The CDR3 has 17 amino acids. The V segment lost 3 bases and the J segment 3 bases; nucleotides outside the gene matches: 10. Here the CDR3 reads CASSQGSGRYHYNEQFF. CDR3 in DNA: TGCGCCAGCAGTCAGGGGAGCGGGAGATACCACTACAATGAGCAGTTCTTC.

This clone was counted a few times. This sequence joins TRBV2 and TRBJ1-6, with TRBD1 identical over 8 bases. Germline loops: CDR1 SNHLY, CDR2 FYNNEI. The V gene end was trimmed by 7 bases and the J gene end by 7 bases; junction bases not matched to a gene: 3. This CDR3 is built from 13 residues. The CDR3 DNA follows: TGTGCCAGCAACCGGGACAGGAATTCACCCCTCCACTTT. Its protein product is CASNRDRNSPLHF.

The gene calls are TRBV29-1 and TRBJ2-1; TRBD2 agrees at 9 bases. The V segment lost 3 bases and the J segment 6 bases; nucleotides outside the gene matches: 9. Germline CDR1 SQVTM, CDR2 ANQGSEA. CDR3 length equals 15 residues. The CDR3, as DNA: TGCAGCGTTGAGGGAGTAGCGGGAGCATCCAATGAGCAGTTCTTC. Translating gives CSVEGVAGASNEQFF.

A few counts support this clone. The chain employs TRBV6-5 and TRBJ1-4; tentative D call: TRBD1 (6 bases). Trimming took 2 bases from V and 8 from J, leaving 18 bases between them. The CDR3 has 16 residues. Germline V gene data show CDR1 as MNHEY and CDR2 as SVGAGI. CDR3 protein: CASSYGSGARGEKLFF. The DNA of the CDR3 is TGTGCCAGCAGTTACGGGTCGGGGGCGCGGGGGGAAAAACTGTTTTTT.

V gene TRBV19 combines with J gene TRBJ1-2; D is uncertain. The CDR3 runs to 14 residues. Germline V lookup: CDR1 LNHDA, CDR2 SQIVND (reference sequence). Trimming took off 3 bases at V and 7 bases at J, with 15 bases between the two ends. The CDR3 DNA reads TGTGCCAGTAGTATTATTGGTGCGAGCTTTGGCTACACCTTC. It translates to CASSIIGASFGYTF.

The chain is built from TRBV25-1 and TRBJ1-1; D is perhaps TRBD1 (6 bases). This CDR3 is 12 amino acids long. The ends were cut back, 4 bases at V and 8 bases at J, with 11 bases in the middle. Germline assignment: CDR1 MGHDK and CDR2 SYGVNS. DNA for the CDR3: TGTGCCAGCAGTGTAAACAGGGACGAAGCTTTCTTT. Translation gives CASSVNRDEAFF.

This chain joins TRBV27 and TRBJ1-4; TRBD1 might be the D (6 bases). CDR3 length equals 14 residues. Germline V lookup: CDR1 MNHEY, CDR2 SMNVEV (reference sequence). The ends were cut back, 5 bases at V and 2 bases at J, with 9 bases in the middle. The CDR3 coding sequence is TGTGCCAGCAGTCTACAGGGTACTAATGAAAAACTGTTTTTT. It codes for CASSLQGTNEKLFF. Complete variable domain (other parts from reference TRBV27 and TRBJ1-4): EAQVTQNPRYLITVTGKKLTVTCSQNMNHEYMSWYRQDPGLGLRQIYYSMNVEVTDKGDVPEGYKVSRKEKRNFPLILESPSPNQTSLYFCASSLQGTNEKLFFGSGTQLSVL.

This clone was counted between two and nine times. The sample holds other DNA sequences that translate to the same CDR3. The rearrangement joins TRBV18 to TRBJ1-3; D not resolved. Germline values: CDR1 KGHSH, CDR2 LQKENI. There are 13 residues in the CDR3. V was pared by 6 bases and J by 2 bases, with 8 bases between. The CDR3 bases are TGTGCCAGCTCCCCTCCAGCTGGAAACACCATATATTTT. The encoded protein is CASSPPAGNTIYF.

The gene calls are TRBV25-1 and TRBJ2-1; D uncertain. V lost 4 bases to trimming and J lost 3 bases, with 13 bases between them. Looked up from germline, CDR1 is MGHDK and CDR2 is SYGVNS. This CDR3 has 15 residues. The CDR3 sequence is CASSGNLRNYNEQFF. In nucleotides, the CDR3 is TGTGCCAGCAGTGGAAACCTCAGGAACTACAATGAGCAGTTCTTC. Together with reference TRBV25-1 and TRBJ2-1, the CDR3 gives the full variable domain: EADIYQTPRYLVIGTGKKITLECSQTMGHDKMYWYQQDPGMELHLIHYSYGVNSTEKGDLSSESTVSRIRTEHFPLTLESARPSHTSQYLCASSGNLRNYNEQFFGPGTRLTVL.